The 20 T cell receptor beta chains given below trace back to one sample, sequenced in a study of T cells in Graves' hyperthyroidism and ophthalmopathy. Amplified TCR beta CDR3 regions came from RNA transcripts. Carried out on the TCR CDR3, a first-round RT-PCR used the HTBI primer set. One entry per CDR3 protein results from TCRdb running MiXCR on the multiplex PCR reads. The table records 540,000 or so distinct CDR3 sequences, just over 45% of them present only once. Material: peripheral blood or thyroid tissue (not recorded which). These receptors were collected from an adult woman with Graves' disease, either hyperthyroidism or ophthalmopathy (not recorded which).

A few counts support this clonotype. This chain links TRBV10-3 with TRBJ2-7, with 9 positions matching TRBD1. Per germline, CDR1 ENHRY and CDR2 SYGVKD. V gave up 9 bases and J gave up 2 bases; unmatched junction bases: 2. This CDR3 spans 12 amino acids. The CDR3 DNA sequence: TGTGCCATGGGACAGGGAGCCTACGAGCAGTACTTC. Encoded protein: CAMGQGAYEQYF.

The CDR3 protein is CSVPRGGETQYF. In nucleotides, the CDR3 is TGCAGCGTGCCGCGGGGGGGGGAGACCCAGTACTTC. V is TRBV29-1 and J is TRBJ2-5; 9 bases are shared with TRBD2. Germline lookup yields CDR1 SQVTM and CDR2 ANQGSEA. The CDR3 covers 12 residues. The ends lost 6 bases at V and 5 bases at J; junction bases unmatched: 4.

In its sample, this clonotype was seen many times. The V call is TRBV11-2, the J call TRBJ2-5; 12 nucleotides align to TRBD2. The CDR3 runs 15 residues. Per germline, CDR1 SGHAT and CDR2 FQNNGV. V trimming: 5 bases; J trimming: 5 bases; junction bases outside the gene matches: 6. CDR3 sequence reads: CASSPTSGSAETQYF. In DNA form, the CDR3 reads TGTGCCAGCAGCCCGACTAGCGGGAGTGCGGAGACCCAGTACTTC. Drawing the rest from reference TRBV11-2 and TRBJ2-5, the complete variable domain is EAGVAQSPRYKIIEKRQSVAFWCNPISGHATLYWYQQILGQGPKLLIQFQNNGVVDDSQLPKDRFSAERLKGVDSTLKIQPAKLEDSAVYLCASSPTSGSAETQYFGPGTRLLVL.

The V call is TRBV7-8, the J call TRBJ2-5; 7 nucleotides align to TRBD1. The germline V gene has CDR1 SGHVS and CDR2 FQNEAQ. There are 14 residues in the CDR3. With 10 bases clipped from V and 7 bases from J, the junction kept 15 bases outside the gene matches. The CDR3 loop is CAISPGQAIMTQYF. In DNA, the CDR3 is TGTGCCATCAGTCCCGGACAGGCGATAATGACCCAGTACTTC.

This chain uses TRBV2 with TRBJ2-2; the D gene is possibly TRBD1 (5 bases). V lost 6 bases and J 2 bases, leaving 22 bases between the germline ends. The CDR3 is 18 residues long. Looked up from germline, CDR1 is SNHLY and CDR2 is FYNNEI. The CDR3 sequence: CASSSSSRTRTNTGELFF. CDR3 coding DNA: TGTGCCAGCAGCTCCAGCTCCCGGACAAGAACCAACACCGGGGAGCTGTTTTTT.

This chain uses TRBV12-3 or TRBV12-4 with TRBJ2-6; D remains unclear. The CDR3 covers 15 residues. Trimming stripped 3 bases from V and 4 bases from J, with 10 bases between. The CDR3 loop reads CASSFGPTGANVLTF. Here the CDR3 DNA reads TGTGCCAGCAGTTTCGGTCCCACCGGGGCCAACGTCCTGACTTTC.

Turning to this clonotype: A junction end diverges from the germline sequence, so it may reflect a read error. This chain links TRBV10-1 with TRBJ2-7, with TRBD2 identical over 7 bases. Germline CDR1 and CDR2: WNHNN and SYGVQD (reference sequence). CDR3 length equals 12 residues. The CDR3 reads CASSDGRQKATF. In DNA form, the CDR3 reads TGCGCCAGCAGTGACGGGAGGCAGAAAGCGACCTTC.

The chain combines TRBV12-3 or TRBV12-4 with TRBJ2-5; TRBD2 aligns across 13 bases. This CDR3 spans 17 amino acids. V was pared by 6 bases and J by 5 bases, with 12 bases of the junction left unmatched. The CDR3 is CASRLRTSGRYRETQYF. The CDR3 DNA sequence: TGTGCCAGCAGACTCCGGACTAGCGGGAGATACAGGGAGACCCAGTACTTC.

This clonotype was seen ten or more times. In DNA form, the CDR3 reads TGTGCCAGCAGTCATGGAGGGAGGGTAAGCGGTCAGCCCCAGCATTTT. Amino acids: CASSHGGRVSGQPQHF. V and J are TRBV6-5 and TRBJ1-5; D remains unclear. Deletions cut 5 bases from V and 6 bases from J, with 20 bases between. The germline V gene encodes CDR1 MNHEY and CDR2 SVGAGI. This CDR3 is built from 16 residues.

This chain joins TRBV6-1 and TRBJ2-7; the match to TRBD2 covers 7 bases. The CDR3 sequence is 11 residues long. CDR1 and CDR2 (germline): MNHNS, SASEGT. The J segment lost 9 bases and the V segment lost 2 bases, leaving 1 base of the junction unmatched. CDR3 in DNA: TGTGCCAGCAGTGAATGGGGGGGGCAGTACTTC. This encodes CASSEWGGQYF.

This clonotype was seen ten or more times. The chain carries TRBV9 and TRBJ2-2, with 7 positions matching TRBD2. The CDR3 sequence is 15 residues long. V was clipped by 2 bases and J by 1 base; unmatched bases: 2. CDR1 is SGDLS and CDR2 is YYNGEE in the germline V gene. CDR3: CASSVRGGNTGELFF. The CDR3 DNA reads as TGTGCCAGCAGCGTTCGCGGGGGGAACACCGGGGAGCTGTTTTTT.

The chain links TRBV10-3 to TRBJ2-7, with TRBD2 identical over 9 bases. The CDR3 totals 14 residues. From germline, CDR1 is ENHRY and CDR2 SYGVKD. Trimming at V came to 3 bases and at J to 5 bases, leaving 5 bases not matched to a gene. The CDR3 is CAISDSGSRNEQYF. The CDR3 DNA is TGTGCCATCAGTGATAGCGGGAGTCGGAACGAGCAGTACTTC.

This chain connects TRBV7-3 to TRBJ1-6; D is perhaps TRBD1 (5 bases). Germline V CDR1 and CDR2: SGHTA, FQGTGA. Trimming took off 6 bases at V and 4 bases at J, with 13 bases between the two ends. The CDR3 contains 15 residues. For the CDR3, the DNA is TGTGCCAGCAGTCACTTACAGGCGTATAATTCACCCCTCCACTTT. It yields the protein CASSHLQAYNSPLHF.

The rearrangement joins TRBV11-2 to TRBJ1-5; D may be TRBD1 (6 bases). The germline V gene encodes CDR1 SGHAT and CDR2 FQNNGV. The CDR3 runs 15 residues. The V gene lost 5 bases and the J gene lost 7 bases, with 18 bases spanning the gap. The CDR3 sequence is CASSLTPGQRQPQHF. The CDR3 DNA reads as TGTGCCAGCAGCCTTACGCCAGGACAGAGACAGCCCCAGCATTTT.

The genes are TRBV10-3 and TRBJ1-6, with TRBD1 identical over 8 bases. The germline CDR1 and CDR2 sequences are ENHRY and SYGVKD. V trimming: 6 bases; J trimming: 8 bases; junction bases outside the gene matches: 9. This CDR3 region has 15 residues. DNA for the CDR3: TGTGCCATCAGCTCCCAGGGGGCGCGGGATTCACCCCTCCACTTT. Encoded protein: CAISSQGARDSPLHF.

J is TRBJ2-6 and V is TRBV10-3; unclear D gene. Deletions cut 3 bases from V and 2 bases from J, with 11 bases between. Germline CDR1 and CDR2: ENHRY and SYGVKD. The CDR3 is 16 amino acids. The CDR3 DNA is TGTGCCATCAGTGAACCCAAGAAGGCTGGGGCCAACGTCCTGACTTTC. Its translation: CAISEPKKAGANVLTF.

This sequence joins TRBV15 and TRBJ2-5; D tentatively reads TRBD1 or TRBD2 (5 bases each). The V gene's germline CDR1 is LNHNV and CDR2 YYDKDF (reference sequence). The CDR3 loop spans 15 amino acids. The V end lost 0 bases, the J end lost 2 bases, and 10 bases lay between the germline ends. The CDR3 coding sequence is TGTGCCACCAGCAGAGAAGCGGCAGGGCAAGAGACCCAGTACTTC. This gives the protein CATSREAAGQETQYF.

The rearrangement uses TRBV13 and TRBJ1-2, with 8 bases identical to TRBD1. The CDR3 contains 14 residues. V lost 0 bases and J lost 7; bases outside the gene matches: 4. CDR1 and CDR2 (germline): PRHDT, FYEKMQ (reference sequence). The CDR3 loop is CASSLGAGGGGYTF. CDR3 coding DNA: TGTGCCAGCAGCTTAGGGGCAGGGGGCGGTGGCTACACCTTC. The full variable domain, in which reference TRBV13 and TRBJ1-2 provide the parts outside the CDR3, is AAGVIQSPRHLIKEKRETATLKCYPIPRHDTVYWYQQGPGQDPQFLISFYEKMQSDKGSIPDRFSAQQFSDYHSELNMSSLELGDSALYFCASSLGAGGGGYTFGSGTRLTVV.

The J gene is TRBJ1-1, the V gene TRBV6-6, with TRBD1 matching 8 bases. The germline gives CDR1 MNHNY, CDR2 SVGAGI (reference sequence). With 5 bases clipped from V and 4 bases from J, the junction kept 15 bases outside the gene matches. This CDR3 contains 17 residues. CDR3 sequence (DNA): TGTGCCAGCAGTCCCAACAGGGGGACACGAGGAGGCACTGAAGCTTTCTTT. This codes for CASSPNRGTRGGTEAFF.

At least ten counts were recorded for this clonotype. The chain combines TRBV7-9 with TRBJ2-7; 9 positions match TRBD1. CDR1 and CDR2 (germline): SEHNR, FQNEAQ (reference sequence). The CDR3 is 14 amino acids. J was trimmed by 3 bases and V by 5 bases; bases with no gene match: 5. The CDR3 sequence: CASSAGTGYYEQYF. As DNA, the CDR3 is TGTGCCAGCAGCGCCGGGACAGGGTACTACGAGCAGTACTTC.